A single sample gave rise to the 19 T cell receptor beta chains below, sequenced in a study of cytomegalovirus exposure and HLA in healthy donors. The PCR contained 60 Vbeta and 13 Jbeta primers. The repertoire was sequenced with immunoSEQ multiplex PCR; TCRdb's copy has only in-frame clones and lacks some. The sample yields roughly 51,000 clones, of which the top ten take up about 11%. Sample: PBMCs. The origin of the receptors is a woman aged 45 to 65 in good health and CMV-seropositive.

The rearrangement uses TRBV6-5 and TRBJ2-1; tentatively, D is TRBD2 (5 bases). The CDR3 length is 14 residues. Germline values: CDR1 MNHEY, CDR2 SVGAGI. V lost 0 bases and J lost 4, with 7 bases in between. CDR3 loop: CASSYSTSYNEQFF. CDR3 DNA: TGTGCCAGCAGTTACTCTACTAGTTACAATGAGCAGTTCTTC.

This sequence joins TRBV2 and TRBJ1-2; no firm D call. Germline values: CDR1 SNHLY, CDR2 FYNNEI. V was shortened by 3 bases and J by 5 bases, with 4 bases between the two germline ends. The CDR3 has 11 amino acids. The CDR3 reads CASSDRYGYTF. In DNA, the CDR3 is TGTGCCAGCAGTGACCGTTATGGCTACACCTTC. Full variable domain (missing parts from reference TRBV2 and TRBJ1-2): EPEVTQTPSHQVTQMGQEVILRCVPISNHLYFYWYRQILGQKVEFLVSFYNNEISEKSEIFDDQFSVERPDGSNFTLKIRSTKLEDSAMYFCASSDRYGYTFGSGTRLTVV.

The chain links TRBV11-2 to TRBJ2-2; D perhaps matches TRBD1 (6 bases). Trimming removed 5 bases from V and 0 bases from J, with 10 bases in between. CDR3 length: 15 residues. The germline CDR1 and CDR2 sequences are SGHAT and FQNNGV. CDR3 sequence: CASSGPGANTGELFF. CDR3 DNA sequence: TGTGCCAGCAGCGGGCCAGGGGCGAACACCGGGGAGCTGTTTTTT. Full variable domain (rest looked up from reference TRBV11-2 and TRBJ2-2): EAGVAQSPRYKIIEKRQSVAFWCNPISGHATLYWYQQILGQGPKLLIQFQNNGVVDDSQLPKDRFSAERLKGVDSTLKIQPAKLEDSAVYLCASSGPGANTGELFFGEGSRLTVL.

This chain connects TRBV4-3 to TRBJ2-3; 7 nucleotides match TRBD1. The germline CDR1 and CDR2 sequences are LGHNA and YSLEER. This CDR3 spans 16 amino acids. J was trimmed by 3 bases and V by 1 base; bases with no gene match: 7. The CDR3 coding sequence is TGCGCCAGCAGCCAAGCACAGGGGTCTTTTACAGATACGCAGTATTTT. This translates into CASSQAQGSFTDTQYF.

J is TRBJ1-6 and V is TRBV5-6, with D tentatively TRBD1 (5 bases). The length of the CDR3 is 14 residues. V was trimmed by 1 base and J by 11 bases, leaving 13 bases between them. The germline gives CDR1 SGHDT, CDR2 YYEEEE. The CDR3 protein is CASSLRGPGAPLHF. Written as DNA, the CDR3 is TGTGCCAGCAGCTTGAGGGGCCCGGGGGCACCCCTCCACTTT.

The chain has TRBV4-1 and TRBJ1-5; D may be TRBD1 (5 bases). The V gene lost 4 bases and the J gene lost 6 bases, with 19 bases spanning the gap. This CDR3 has 16 residues. Germline loops: CDR1 MGHRA, CDR2 YSYEKL. The CDR3 DNA follows: TGCGCCAGCAGCCCCTTTGTGCGGGGGAGAGGTCAGCCCCAGCATTTT. Its protein product is CASSPFVRGRGQPQHF.

The chain uses TRBV6-5 and TRBJ2-1, with TRBD1 as a possible D gene (6 bases). Trimming cost V 2 bases and J 4 bases, with 9 bases left between them. CDR1 is MNHEY, CDR2 SVGAGI, per germline. This CDR3 has 14 residues. The CDR3 bases are TGTGCCAGCAGTTACGGGACATCATACAATGAGCAGTTCTTC. It is translated as CASSYGTSYNEQFF.

The chain has TRBV6-6 and TRBJ1-1; possible D gene TRBD1, 6 bases. Trimming shortened V by 6 bases and J by 2 bases, and 13 bases separated the two germline ends. CDR3 length: 14 residues. Germline V gives CDR1 MNHNY, CDR2 SVGAGI (reference sequence). CDR3: CASSSTGSNTEAFF. The CDR3 nucleotides read TGTGCCAGCAGCTCGACAGGATCTAACACTGAAGCTTTCTTT.

The rearrangement links TRBV28 to TRBJ2-1; D unresolved. This CDR3 spans 12 amino acids. Between the trimmed V and J ends, which lost 0 bases and 6 bases, there was a span of 3 bases. The V gene's germline CDR1 is MDHEN and CDR2 SYDVKM. The CDR3 reads CASSLWRNEQFF. The CDR3 bases are TGTGCCAGCAGTTTATGGCGCAATGAGCAGTTCTTC.

This rearrangement joins TRBV7-3 to TRBJ1-1; 8 nucleotides line up with TRBD1. V trimming: 6 bases; J trimming: 5 bases; junction bases outside the gene matches: 14. The V gene's germline CDR1 is SGHTA and CDR2 FQGTGA. The CDR3 has 16 residues. As DNA, the CDR3 is TGTGCCAGCAGTCCTACCTCCGGGACAGGAACAACTGAAGCTTTCTTT. Protein: CASSPTSGTGTTEAFF.

J is TRBJ1-1 and V is TRBV7-9, with 9 bases lining up with TRBD1. The CDR3 is 15 residues long. CDR1 SEHNR and CDR2 FQNEAQ come from the germline V gene (reference sequence). The V gene end was trimmed by 5 bases and the J gene end by 0 bases; junction bases not matched to a gene: 4. CDR3 amino acids: CASSARDRVNTEAFF. CDR3 nucleotides: TGTGCCAGCAGCGCCCGGGACAGGGTGAACACTGAAGCTTTCTTT.

The rearrangement links TRBV28 to TRBJ1-5; perhaps TRBD1 as D (6 bases). V was pared by 4 bases and J by 3 bases, with 10 bases between. There are 14 residues in the CDR3. CDR1 is MDHEN, CDR2 SYDVKM, per germline. The CDR3 loop reads CASSSRQVNQPQHF. The CDR3 coding sequence is TGTGCCAGCAGTTCCCGACAGGTCAATCAGCCCCAGCATTTT.

The chain joins TRBV5-6 to TRBJ1-2, with D tentatively TRBD1 (6 bases). CDR1 and CDR2 from the germline V gene are SGHDT and YYEEEE. This CDR3 comprises 15 residues. V was clipped by 5 bases and J by 5 bases, with 19 bases between them. In DNA, the CDR3 is TGTGCCAGCAGTCGATACCCCTTAGGGGGTTATGGCTACACCTTC. It is translated as CASSRYPLGGYGYTF.

The rearrangement links TRBV28 to TRBJ2-7; 9 positions agree with TRBD2. The CDR3 extends over 18 amino acids. The J segment lost 4 bases and the V segment lost 4 bases, leaving 17 bases of the junction unmatched. CDR1 is MDHEN, CDR2 SYDVKM, per germline. The DNA of the CDR3 is TGTGCCAGCAGTTCCCCGCCCGGTGGCGGGAGGGCCGCGTACGAGCAGTACTTC. Amino acid sequence: CASSSPPGGGRAAYEQYF. The full variable domain, with the rest looked up from reference TRBV28 and TRBJ2-7, is DVKVTQSSRYLVKRTGEKVFLECVQDMDHENMFWYRQDPGLGLRLIYFSYDVKMKEKGDIPEGYSVSREKKERFSLILESASTNQTSMYLCASSSPPGGGRAAYEQYFGPGTRLTVT.

V and J are TRBV4-1 and TRBJ2-1; 8 bases match TRBD2. V was pared by 2 bases and J by 7 bases, with 7 bases of the junction left unmatched. This CDR3 has 15 amino acids. Germline CDR1 and CDR2: MGHRA and YSYEKL. CDR3 DNA sequence: TGCGCCAGCAGCCAACCGGGAGGGCATGGGAATGAGCAGTTCTTC. Amino acids: CASSQPGGHGNEQFF.

The V call is TRBV7-2, the J call TRBJ1-5; the D gene is possibly TRBD1 (6 bases). This CDR3 has 15 residues. Trimming stripped 3 bases from V and 5 bases from J, with 14 bases between. CDR1 and CDR2 from the germline V gene are SGHTA and FQGNSA. The CDR3 coding sequence is TGTGCCAGCAGCTTGAGGGGGGCGGGGGATCAGCCCCAGCATTTT. Translating it yields CASSLRGAGDQPQHF. The full variable domain, in which reference TRBV7-2 and TRBJ1-5 provide the parts outside the CDR3, is GAGVSQSPSNKVTEKGKDVELRCDPISGHTALYWYRQSLGQGLEFLIYFQGNSAPDKSGLPSDRFSAERTGGSVSTLTIQRTQQEDSAVYLCASSLRGAGDQPQHFGDGTRLSIL.

The chain links TRBV18 to TRBJ2-7; TRBD1 aligns across 8 bases. The trim removed 2 bases at V and 0 bases at J, leaving 0 bases unmatched. The CDR3 runs to 14 residues. The germline CDR1 and CDR2 sequences are KGHSH and LQKENI. The CDR3: CASSPDRGSYEQYF. The CDR3 nucleotides read TGTGCCAGCTCACCAGACAGGGGCTCCTACGAGCAGTACTTC.

This rearrangement joins TRBV9 to TRBJ1-2, with TRBD1 matching over 7 bases. The trim removed 4 bases at V and 4 bases at J, leaving 13 bases unmatched. From germline, CDR1 is SGDLS and CDR2 YYNGEE. The CDR3 extends over 16 amino acids. The CDR3 DNA follows: TGTGCCAGCAGCCTTAGTGGGCGGGACAGTTTCTATGGCTACACCTTC. It yields the protein CASSLSGRDSFYGYTF.

The chain links TRBV20-1 to TRBJ2-7; a possible D gene is TRBD1 (5 bases). The V and J ends lost 2 bases and 5 bases respectively, with 7 bases between them. The CDR3 is 11 amino acids. Per the germline V gene, CDR1 is DFQATT and CDR2 is SNEGSKA (reference sequence). The DNA for the CDR3 is TGCAGTGCTAGAAGGGGTCACGAGCAGTACTTC. Translating gives CSARRGHEQYF.